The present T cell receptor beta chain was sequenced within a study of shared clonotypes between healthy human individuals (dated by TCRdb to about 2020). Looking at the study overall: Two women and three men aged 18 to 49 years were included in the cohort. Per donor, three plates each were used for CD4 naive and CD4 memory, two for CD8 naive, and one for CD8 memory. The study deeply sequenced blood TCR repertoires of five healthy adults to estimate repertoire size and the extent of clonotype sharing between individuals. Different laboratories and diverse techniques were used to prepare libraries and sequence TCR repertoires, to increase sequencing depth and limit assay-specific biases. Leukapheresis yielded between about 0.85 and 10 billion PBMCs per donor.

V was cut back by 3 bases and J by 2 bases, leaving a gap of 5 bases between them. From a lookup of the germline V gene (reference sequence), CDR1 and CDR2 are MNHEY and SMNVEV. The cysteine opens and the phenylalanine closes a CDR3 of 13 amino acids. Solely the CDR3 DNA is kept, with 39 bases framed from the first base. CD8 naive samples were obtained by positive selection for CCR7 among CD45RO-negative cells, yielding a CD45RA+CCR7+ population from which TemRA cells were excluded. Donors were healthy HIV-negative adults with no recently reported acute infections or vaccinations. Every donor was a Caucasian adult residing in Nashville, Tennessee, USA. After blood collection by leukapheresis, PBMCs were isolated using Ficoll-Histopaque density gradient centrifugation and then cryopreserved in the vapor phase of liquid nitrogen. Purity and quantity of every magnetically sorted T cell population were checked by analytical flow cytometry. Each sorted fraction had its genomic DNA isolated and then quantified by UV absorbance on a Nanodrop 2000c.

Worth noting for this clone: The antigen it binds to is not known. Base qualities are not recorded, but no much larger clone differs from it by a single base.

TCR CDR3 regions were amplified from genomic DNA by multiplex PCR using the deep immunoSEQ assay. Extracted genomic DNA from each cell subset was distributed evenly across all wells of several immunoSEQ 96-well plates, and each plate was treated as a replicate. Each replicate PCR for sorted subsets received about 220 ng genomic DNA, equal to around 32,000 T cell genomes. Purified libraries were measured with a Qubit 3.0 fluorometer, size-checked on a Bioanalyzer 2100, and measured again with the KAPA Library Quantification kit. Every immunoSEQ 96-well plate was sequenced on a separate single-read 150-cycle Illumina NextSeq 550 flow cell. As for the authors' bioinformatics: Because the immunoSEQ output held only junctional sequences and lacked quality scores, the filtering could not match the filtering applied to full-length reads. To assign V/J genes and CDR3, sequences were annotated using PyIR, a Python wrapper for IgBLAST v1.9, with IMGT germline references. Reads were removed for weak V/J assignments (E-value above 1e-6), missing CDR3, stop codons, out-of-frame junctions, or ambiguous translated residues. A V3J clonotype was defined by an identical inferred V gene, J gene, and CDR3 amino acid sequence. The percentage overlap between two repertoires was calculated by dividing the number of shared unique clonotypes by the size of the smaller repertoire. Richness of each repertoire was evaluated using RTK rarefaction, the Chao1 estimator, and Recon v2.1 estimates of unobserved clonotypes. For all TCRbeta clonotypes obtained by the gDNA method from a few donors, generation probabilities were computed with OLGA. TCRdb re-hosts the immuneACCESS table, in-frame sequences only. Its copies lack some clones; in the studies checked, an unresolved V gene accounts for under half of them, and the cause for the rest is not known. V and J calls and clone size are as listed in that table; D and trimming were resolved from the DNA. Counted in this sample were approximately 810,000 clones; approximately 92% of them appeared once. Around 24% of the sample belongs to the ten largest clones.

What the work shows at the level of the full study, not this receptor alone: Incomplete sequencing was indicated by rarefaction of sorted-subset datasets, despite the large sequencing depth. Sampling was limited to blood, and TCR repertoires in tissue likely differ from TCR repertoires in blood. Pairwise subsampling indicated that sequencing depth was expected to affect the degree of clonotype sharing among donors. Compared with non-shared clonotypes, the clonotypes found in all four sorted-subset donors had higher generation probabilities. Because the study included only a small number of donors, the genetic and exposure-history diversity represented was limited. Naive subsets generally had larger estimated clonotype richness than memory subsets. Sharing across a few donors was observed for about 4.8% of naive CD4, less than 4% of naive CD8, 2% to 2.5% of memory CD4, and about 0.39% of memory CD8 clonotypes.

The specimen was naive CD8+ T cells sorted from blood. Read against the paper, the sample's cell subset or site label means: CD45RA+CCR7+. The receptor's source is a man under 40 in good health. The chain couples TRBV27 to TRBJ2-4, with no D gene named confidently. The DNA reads TGTGCCAGCAGTTTCGGTCCCAAAAACATTCAGTACTTC. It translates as CASSFGPKNIQYF.